The entry below describes one T cell receptor (beta chain). Its specificity is not known. PCR used 60 Vbeta primers and 13 Jbeta primers. Sequencing was performed with immunoSEQ multiplex PCR; in TCRdb, only in-frame clones are kept and a portion is missing. The profile covers around 170,000 clones, with about four fifths appearing a single time and 1.5% to 1.7% taken by the ten largest. The data were taken from a study of cytomegalovirus exposure and HLA in healthy donors. The V end lost 0 bases, the J end lost 6 bases, and 12 bases lay between the germline ends. The CDR3 sequence is 14 residues long. Germline CDR1 is GTSNPN and CDR2 is SVGIG (reference sequence). General study findings and limits: Among the CMV-associated chains, three were confirmed in vitro as specific for CMV antigens.

J is TRBJ2-1 and V is TRBV30, with a weak D call TRBD2 (5 bases). The sequenced sample consisted of PBMCs. The sequence was collected from a man between 35 and 55 years old in good health and CMV-seronegative. CDR3 sequence reads: CAWSVGGRSNEQFF. The CDR3 region has the DNA TGTGCCTGGAGTGTAGGCGGGCGAAGCAATGAGCAGTTCTTC.